This is a list of T cell receptor beta chains from one sample in a study of OX40 agonist ivuxolimab in advanced cancers. Assay used: immunoSEQ multiplex PCR; TCRdb lists only in-frame clones, some missing. This sample has about 26,000 clones, with about 85% found just once. The source material was CD4+ or CD8+ T cells sorted from blood, sampled in a trial of the OX40 agonist ivuxolimab. The source of these receptors is an adult with an advanced solid tumor such as melanoma, head and neck, liver or kidney cancer. CDR3s include the opening cysteine and the closing phenylalanine or tryptophan. Clone size is not always given. Where it is, it says once, few, many or a class for expanded clones.

V,size,J,length,CDR3
TRBV15,.,TRBJ2-7,16,CATSSAPGQGGYEQYF
TRBV6-1,.,TRBJ1-5,20,CASSVSRGVMGQKTNQPQHF
TRBV4-3,.,TRBJ1-1,14,CASSQGNLNTEAFF
TRBV6-5,.,TRBJ2-3,16,CASSYSPSGRGDTQYF
TRBV9,.,TRBJ1-5,14,CASSVGRGHQPQHF
TRBV7-9,.,TRBJ2-3,18,CASSLDFRGPGGTDTQYF
TRBV9,.,TRBJ2-1,15,CASSVSGGGYNEQFF
TRBV13,.,TRBJ2-5,15,CASSSGLAAQETQYF
TRBV6-1,.,TRBJ1-5,13,CASSEINTGPQHF
TRBV27,.,TRBJ1-1,14,CASSALTGYTEAFF
TRBV11-2,.,TRBJ2-7,16,CASRMTGIGGLNEQYF
TRBV5-8,.,TRBJ1-1,14,CASSPGGQNTEAFF
TRBV2,.,TRBJ1-3,14,CARTDRMSGNTIYF
TRBV7-3,.,TRBJ1-1,14,CASSPGRGGTEAFF
TRBV6-1,.,TRBJ1-3,17,CASSDKVEQSSGNTIYF
TRBV6-5,.,TRBJ2-7,13,CASSEAISYEQYF
TRBV7-2,once,TRBJ2-3,16,CASSRGAGVSPDTQYF
TRBV12-2,few,TRBJ1-5,13,CASRLARSQPQHF
TRBV2,.,TRBJ2-7,13,CASSWDSSYEQYF
TRBV5-1,few,TRBJ2-7,14,CASTPGGGPYEQYF
TRBV27,once,TRBJ2-2,13,CASRGGGAGELFF
TRBV27,few,TRBJ2-7,13,CASALGGIYEQYF
TRBV7-9,.,TRBJ1-2,12,CASSPKGQGYTF
TRBV7-6,.,TRBJ1-3,16,CASSLVGTSSGNTIYF
TRBV19,.,TRBJ1-5,15,CASTPDREGNQPQHF
TRBV4-3,.,TRBJ2-7,16,CASSQDAQPSSYEQYF
TRBV9,.,TRBJ2-1,20,CASSVAMDSGGHRSLNEQFF
TRBV5-8,.,TRBJ2-1,17,CASGIVLAGGIDDEQFF
TRBV5-1,once,TRBJ2-7,15,CASSLWTGNSYEQYF
TRBV28,.,TRBJ1-5,17,CASSFISGQGFYQPQHF
TRBV5-4,.,TRBJ2-3,15,CASSLRTSGGEAQYF
TRBV6-6,.,TRBJ1-2,14,CASNDRGGFYGYTF